The 9 T cell receptor beta chains listed next were all sequenced from one sample in a study of T-cell memory formation after mild COVID-19. MiXCR was run by TCRdb on the 5' RACE reads, yielding one entry per CDR3 protein. The sample has some 200,000 distinct CDR3 sequences, over 20% seen once. Sequencing input: PBMCs or a T cell subset sorted from them (not recorded which). Every receptor here comes from an adult woman who had mild COVID-19 (a few samples of this study predate the infection). Cell type and time point are not known.

This clonotype has just a few counts. This rearrangement joins TRBV29-1 to TRBJ2-7, with 9 bases matching TRBD1. CDR3 size: 13 residues. Unmatched junction bases numbered 5, after V lost 4 bases and J lost 4 bases. Germline values: CDR1 SQVTM, CDR2 ANQGSEA. In nucleotides, the CDR3 is TGCAGCGTTGTCGACAGGGGGGGATACGAGCAGTACTTC. It specifies CSVVDRGGYEQYF.

J is TRBJ2-3 and V is TRBV7-8, with 13 nucleotides matching TRBD2. The germline V gene has CDR1 SGHVS and CDR2 FQNEAQ. There are 16 residues in the CDR3. V lost 4 bases to trimming and J lost 6 bases; unmatched junction nucleotides: 7. The CDR3 loop is CASSSRTSGGVDTQYF. CDR3 bases: TGTGCCAGCAGCTCGCGGACTAGCGGGGGAGTGGATACGCAGTATTTT.

The chain has TRBV7-9 and TRBJ1-1; no firm D call. In germline, CDR1 is SEHNR, CDR2 FQNEAQ (reference sequence). There are 12 residues in the CDR3. V was clipped by 10 bases and J by 1 base, with 10 bases between them. In DNA, the CDR3 is TGTGCCATCAGAGCGGGGAACACTGAAGCTTTCTTT. Its protein is CAIRAGNTEAFF.

This clonotype has only a few counts. The chain carries TRBV29-1 and TRBJ2-3, with 7 positions matching TRBD2. CDR1 and CDR2 from the germline V gene are SQVTM and ANQGSEA. The CDR3 sequence is 13 residues long. V dropped 6 bases and J dropped 3; count of bases not matched to a gene: 6. CDR3 nucleotides: TGCAGCGTCCCGGGACTATCAACAGATACGCAGTATTTT. It translates to CSVPGLSTDTQYF.

This clonotype showed up just a few times. The chain carries TRBV5-1 and TRBJ2-3, with D possibly TRBD2 on 6 matching bases. Germline CDR1 reads SGHRS; CDR2 reads YFSETQ. CDR3 length: 15 residues. With 2 bases removed from V and 4 bases from J, the gap between germline ends came to 14 bases. CDR3 in amino acids: CASSFHGGSSDTQYF. The CDR3 nucleotides are TGCGCCAGCAGCTTCCACGGGGGATCCTCAGATACGCAGTATTTT.

The chain has TRBV20-1 and TRBJ2-3, with D hard to call. The CDR3 spans 13 residues. Deletions cut 6 bases from V and 0 bases from J, with 10 bases between. CDR1 DFQATT and CDR2 SNEGSKA come from the germline V gene (reference sequence). CDR3 amino acids: CSALGASTDTQYF. CDR3 nucleotide sequence: TGCAGTGCCCTAGGCGCTAGCACAGATACGCAGTATTTT.

This clonotype was picked up a small number of times. The chain links TRBV12-3 or TRBV12-4 to TRBJ2-7, with D tentatively TRBD1 (5 bases). The CDR3 contains 13 residues. V was clipped by 8 bases and J by 2 bases, with 13 bases between them. CDR3 coding DNA: TGTGCCAGCGAAGACAGCGAGACCTACGAGCAGTACTTC. Amino acids: CASEDSETYEQYF.

CDR3 loop: CASSPRDYLASYNEQFF. As DNA, the CDR3 is TGTGCCAGCAGCCCGAGGGACTACCTAGCTAGCTACAATGAGCAGTTCTTC. This chain connects TRBV7-9 to TRBJ2-1, with 7 nucleotides matching TRBD2. The CDR3 is 17 amino acids. Germline-derived CDR1 and CDR2 are SEHNR and FQNEAQ (reference sequence). J was trimmed by 3 bases and V by 5 bases; bases with no gene match: 13.

The rearrangement joins TRBV6-6 to TRBJ2-3; D gene uncertain. CDR1 is MNHNY and CDR2 is SVGAGI in the germline V gene (reference sequence). The CDR3 is 14 residues long. Trimming stripped 8 bases from V and 3 bases from J, with 15 bases between. The CDR3 DNA follows: TGTGCCAGCCAAGACATTCCATCGACAGATACGCAGTATTTT. It translates to CASQDIPSTDTQYF.